This T cell receptor beta chain came from a study of Ad26.COV2.S vaccination and SARS-CoV-2 variants (dated by TCRdb to the early 2020s). Describing the broader study: Donors in the vaccine arm were drawn from COV1001, a multicentre, randomized, double-blind, placebo-controlled phase I-IIa trial testing Ad26.COV2.S in healthy adults. Investigators remained blinded to trial group allocation during experiments and outcome assessment. TCRbeta repertoire sequencing served as the tool for gauging how specific and how broad the SARS-CoV-2-reactive T cell receptors were following Ad26.COV2.S vaccination. A total of some 30 samples were included in the TCR-sequenced set, comprising about 20 Ad26.COV2.S vaccine recipients, 5 placebo recipients and 8 SARS-CoV-2 convalescent individuals. Trial participants were randomized into five groups of five, in which low-dose or high-dose Ad26.COV2.S was given once or twice, or placebo was given on both occasions. Ad26.COV2.S was given intramuscularly at 5x10^10 or 1x10^11 viral particles, as a single shot or as two shots 56 days apart.

Reading the germline V gene (reference sequence) gives CDR1 SSHAT and CDR2 FNYEAQ. V lost 4 bases and J lost 6 bases, and the count of bases not matched to a germline gene is 6. From the cysteine up to the phenylalanine, the CDR3 has a length of 15 residues. Of the read, only the CDR3 DNA is kept; its 45 bases are in frame from base 1. The immunoSEQ Assay was the method used to sequence TCRbeta CDR3 regions. After extraction, genomic DNA underwent amplification by bias-controlled multiplex PCR, followed by high-throughput sequencing. The authors processed their data as follows. To quantify the absolute abundance of every unique TCRbeta CDR3 region, sequences were collapsed and filtered. T cell fraction was estimated by normalizing TCRbeta template counts to usable DNA, with usable DNA measured through amplification of reference genes found in all nucleated cells. Repertoire TCRs were annotated as SARS-CoV-2-specific by exact matching of V gene, CDR3 amino acid sequence and J gene to a known reactive TCR set. MIRA supplied the reference SARS-CoV-2 TCR set, which was filtered for enrichment in COVID-19-positive ImmuneCODE repertoires so that public or cross-reactive TCRs were removed. Using the MIRA antigens, annotated TCRs were further analysed by specific ORF or by position within an ORF. Depth was the summed frequency of annotated unique rearrangements, while breadth was defined as annotated unique rearrangements over total unique productive rearrangements. Group comparisons of TCR breadth used two-sided Wilcoxon rank-sum tests. This is the immuneACCESS table as TCRdb keeps it, with only in-frame sequences that have V and J called. A part of the clones is gone; compared with another copy, unresolved V genes explain less than half, and the rest is unexplained. V and J calls and clone size are as listed in that table; D and trimming were resolved from the DNA. A total of around 250,000 clones appear in this sample, approximately 90% of them only once. In total, the top ten clones hold about 2.8% of the sample.

The treatment or condition tag for this specimen amounts to: approximately 18 received Ad26.COV2.S at low or high dose, single or two shots; several received placebo; per-sample allocation not given. Repertoires of vaccine and placebo recipients were sequenced from samples collected on day 63 after the first injection. Cohort 1b enrolled about two dozen adults aged 18-55 years at a single site in Boston, USA, between 29 July and 7 August 2020. Ad26.COV2.S was a replication-incompetent adenovirus type 26 vector that expressed a prefusion-stabilized SARS-CoV-2 spike protein derived from the original Wuhan strain. This clone has a handful of counts. The antigen it binds to is not known. Qualities for individual bases were not recorded, and no much larger clone is one base off. What the authors observed across the whole study: Higher spike-specific TCR breadth was observed in Ad26.COV2.S recipients than in placebo recipients (P = 0.0014). According to the authors, total T cell responses may have been underestimated by the TCR breadth and depth analyses. After vaccination, substantial breadth of spike-specific CD8+ and CD4+ T cell responses was reported. Vaccine and placebo recipients had comparable non-spike TCR breadth, which fits with the vaccine containing only spike. The study was not powered to compare responses between vaccine doses or regimens.

Sample: peripheral blood, taken in a trial of Ad26.COV2.S vaccine versus placebo. This TCR was sampled from a person between 18 and 65 years old who received the Ad26.COV2.S COVID-19 vaccine or a placebo. The chain employs TRBV7-7 and TRBJ2-2; 9 central nucleotides agree with TRBD1. The DNA sequence is given as TGTGCCAGCAGCTCAACAGGGGGCACGGCCGGGGAGCTGTTTTTT. Its translation is CASSSTGGTAGELFF.